A selection of T cell receptor beta chains follows, all from one sample in a study of identifying expanded T cells in peripheral blood. Clones were read by immunoSEQ multiplex PCR, and TCRdb kept only the in-frame ones, dropping some. The data show tens of thousands of clones, roughly 84% seen once. Sequenced material: blood. These receptors were taken from a person aged 18 to 70 in good health. Both conserved end residues are part of each CDR3. The D gene is left open where the match is weak. Size values are once, few and many counts, or a class for expanded clones, and some rows have none.

>-|TRBD1|TRBJ1-4|TRBV5-1
CASSLAAGGQGEEKLFF
TGCGCCAGCAGCTTGGCAGCAGGGGGACAGGGGGAAGAAAAACTGTTTTTT
>-|TRBD2|TRBJ2-1|TRBV4-1
CASSQPTSGMTYNEQFF
TGCGCCAGCAGCCAACCGACTAGCGGGATGACCTACAATGAGCAGTTCTTC
>-|TRBD1|TRBJ2-7|TRBV15
CATSRDPGTAYEQYF
TGTGCCACCAGCAGAGATCCAGGGACAGCCTACGAGCAGTACTTC
>-|-|TRBJ1-5|TRBV28
CASVLGRNQPQHF
TGTGCCAGCGTGTTGGGGCGCAATCAGCCCCAGCATTTT
>-|-|TRBJ2-2|TRBV18
CASSPGAQNTGELFF
TGTGCCAGCTCCCCAGGGGCACAGAACACCGGGGAGCTGTTTTTT
>-|-|TRBJ1-2|TRBV5-1
CASSLEQTLYGYTF
TGCGCCAGCAGCTTGGAACAGACACTCTATGGCTACACCTTC
>-|-|TRBJ2-3|TRBV7-9
CASSLQGSWSDTQYF
TGTGCCAGCAGCTTGCAGGGGTCGTGGTCAGATACGCAGTATTTT
>-|-|TRBJ2-3|TRBV2
CASSDSGPVVDTQYF
TGTGCCAGCAGTGATTCGGGCCCCGTGGTGGATACGCAGTATTTT
>once|-|TRBJ2-1|TRBV5-1
CASSLERSLYNEQFF
TGCGCCAGCAGCTTGGAGCGGAGCCTTTACAATGAGCAGTTCTTC
>once|-|TRBJ1-2|TRBV4-1
CASSQGAEGWSYGYTF
TGCGCCAGCAGCCAAGGTGCGGAAGGGTGGAGCTATGGCTACACCTTC
>-|-|TRBJ1-5|TRBV7-2
CASSYTQNNQPQHF
TGTGCCAGCAGCTACACGCAGAACAATCAGCCCCAGCATTTT
>medium-sized|-|TRBJ1-3|TRBV7-9
CASSLYTAGNTIYF
TGTGCCAGCAGCTTATACACAGCTGGAAACACCATATATTTT
>few|-|TRBJ1-5|TRBV28
CASMRGYDQPQHF
TGTGCCAGCATGCGGGGGTACGATCAGCCCCAGCATTTT
>-|-|TRBJ2-3|TRBV7-2
CASNEVLRTDTQYF
TGTGCCAGCAATGAGGTCCTCCGCACAGATACGCAGTATTTT
>few|-|TRBJ2-2|TRBV5-1
CASKADRESSGELFF
TGCGCCAGCAAAGCGGACCGGGAGAGTTCCGGGGAGCTGTTTTTT
>-|-|TRBJ2-5|TRBV28
CASSLGPQVETQYF
TGTGCCAGCAGCCTGGGTCCCCAAGTGGAGACCCAGTACTTC
>-|TRBD1|TRBJ2-3|TRBV7-7
CAISGGLGDTQYF
TGTGCTATTTCAGGGGGTTTAGGAGATACGCAGTATTTT
>-|-|TRBJ2-7|TRBV21-1
CASSKFRTGTISYEQYF
TGTGCCAGCAGCAAATTCCGTACCGGGACTATCTCCTACGAGCAGTACTTC
>-|TRBD2|TRBJ2-1|TRBV29-1
CSVEVLAGVVYGNEQFF
TGCAGCGTTGAAGTCCTAGCGGGAGTGGTCTACGGCAATGAGCAGTTCTTC
>-|-|TRBJ2-3|TRBV4-2
CASSQGLVGREDTQYF
TGTGCCAGCAGCCAAGGACTAGTCGGGAGAGAGGATACGCAGTATTTT
>-|-|TRBJ2-1|TRBV29-1
CSVAIEGPHNEQFF
TGCAGCGTTGCCATAGAGGGGCCTCACAATGAGCAGTTCTTC
>-|-|TRBJ1-2|TRBV5-4
CASSSPGTGPNYGYTF
TGTGCCAGCAGCTCACCCGGGACCGGACCTAACTATGGCTACACCTTC
>few|-|TRBJ2-5|TRBV4-3
CASSQDRRIEETQYF
TGCGCCAGCAGCCAAGATAGGAGGATTGAAGAGACCCAGTACTTC
>few|TRBD2|TRBJ2-7|TRBV18
CASSSGTSTYEQYF
TGTGCCAGCTCATCTGGGACTAGCACCTACGAGCAGTACTTC
>once|-|TRBJ2-5|TRBV18
CASSPYGRVGETQYF
TGTGCCAGCTCACCATACGGCAGGGTCGGGGAGACCCAGTACTTC
>-|-|TRBJ2-4|TRBV7-9
CASSPGQYSIQYF
TGTGCCAGCAGCCCGGGCCAGTATAGCATTCAGTACTTC
>-|-|TRBJ2-3|TRBV19
CAAGIPSTDTQYF
TGTGCCGCGGGTATTCCTAGCACAGATACGCAGTATTTT
>-|-|TRBJ2-7|TRBV9
CASSVSPSYSDEQYF
TGTGCCAGCAGCGTATCCCCCTCCTACTCCGACGAGCAGTACTTC
>-|TRBD2|TRBJ2-3|TRBV7-2
CASSHSGKGTDTQYF
TGTGCCAGCAGCCACAGCGGGAAGGGCACAGATACGCAGTATTTT
>-|-|TRBJ2-7|TRBV6-5
CASTPSGDKGEQYF
TGTGCCAGCACCCCCTCCGGGGATAAGGGCGAGCAGTACTTC
>-|TRBD2|TRBJ2-1|TRBV18
CASSPPASGRDEQFF
TGTGCCAGCTCACCACCGGCTAGCGGGAGGGATGAGCAGTTCTTC
>-|-|TRBJ1-2|TRBV28
CASSSGGGGNYGYTF
TGTGCCAGCAGTTCCGGTGGTGGAGGGAACTATGGCTACACCTTC
>-|-|TRBJ2-3|TRBV6-4
CASSDSSRDTQYF
TGTGCCAGCAGTGACTCGTCGAGGGATACGCAGTATTTT
>-|-|TRBJ1-2|TRBV7-2
CASSFFNGRTLSYGYTF
TGTGCCAGCAGCTTTTTTAACGGACGGACCTTAAGCTATGGCTACACCTTC
>-|-|TRBJ2-1|TRBV16
CASSPGRGGNEQFF
TGTGCCAGCAGCCCGGGCCGTGGGGGCAATGAGCAGTTCTTC
>-|-|TRBJ2-1|TRBV20-1
CSAMTYNEQFF
TGCAGTGCTATGACCTACAATGAGCAGTTCTTC
>-|TRBD1|TRBJ1-1|TRBV7-2
CASSLVAGGNTEAFF
TGTGCCAGCAGCTTAGTTGCAGGGGGGAACACTGAAGCTTTCTTT
>-|-|TRBJ1-1|TRBV5-6
CASSLSQGVGTEAFF
TGTGCCAGCAGTTTATCACAGGGAGTTGGCACTGAAGCTTTCTTT
>-|-|TRBJ1-1|TRBV6-5
CASKIGLNTEAFF
TGTGCCAGCAAGATAGGGCTAAACACTGAAGCTTTCTTT
>-|-|TRBJ2-3|TRBV21-1
CASNPFGDKCTDTQYF
TGTGCCAGCAACCCTTTCGGGGACAAGTGCACAGATACGCAGTATTTT
>-|-|TRBJ2-7|TRBV15
CATSRDVDRYSYEQYF
TGTGCCACCAGCAGAGATGTGGACAGATACTCCTACGAGCAGTACTTC
>-|-|TRBJ1-2|TRBV7-2
CASSLATGSRHNYGYTF
TGTGCCAGCAGCTTAGCTACAGGTAGTCGGCACAACTATGGCTACACCTTC
>-|TRBD1|TRBJ1-3|TRBV6-5
CASSYSTGQSGNTIYF
TGTGCCAGCAGTTACTCGACAGGGCAGTCCGGAAACACCATATATTTT
>-|-|TRBJ1-1|TRBV6-5
CASSYSEARAEAFF
TGTGCCAGCAGTTACTCGGAGGCCAGGGCTGAAGCTTTCTTT
>few|-|TRBJ2-5|TRBV28
CASSLGQSFQTQYF
TGTGCCAGCAGTTTGGGGCAATCCTTTCAGACCCAGTACTTC
>-|-|TRBJ1-2|TRBV30
CAWSSGVNYGYTF
TGTGCCTGGAGTTCAGGGGTGAACTATGGCTACACCTTC
>-|TRBD1|TRBJ2-2|TRBV11-1
CASSFRDRVTGELFF
TGTGCCAGCAGCTTCCGGGACAGGGTCACCGGGGAGCTGTTTTTT
>many|-|TRBJ1-1|TRBV28
CASSLPGFVMNTEAFF
TGTGCCAGCAGCCTCCCAGGGTTCGTAATGAACACTGAAGCTTTCTTT
>-|TRBD1|TRBJ2-7|TRBV27
CASRFGLTGTYEQYF
TGTGCCAGCAGATTTGGATTGACAGGGACCTACGAGCAGTACTTC
>-|TRBD1|TRBJ2-7|TRBV7-2
CASKPPDRGPYEQYF
TGTGCCAGCAAGCCCCCGGACAGGGGCCCCTACGAGCAGTACTTC
>-|-|TRBJ1-1|TRBV7-2
CASSPTGGAANTEAFF
TGTGCCAGCAGCCCGACTGGAGGGGCCGCGAACACTGAAGCTTTCTTT
>-|TRBD1|TRBJ1-2|TRBV10-3
CAIRTGGGGYTF
TGTGCCATCAGGACAGGGGGAGGAGGCTACACCTTC
>once|-|TRBJ1-2|TRBV4-2
CASSRDVDTNYGYTF
TGTGCCAGCAGCCGCGATGTCGACACTAACTATGGCTACACCTTC
>-|-|TRBJ1-3|TRBV6-6
CASSFDRIGNTIYF
TGTGCCAGCAGTTTCGACAGGATTGGAAACACCATATATTTT
>-|-|TRBJ2-7|TRBV5-6
CASSRPGAGPYEQYF
TGTGCCAGCAGCCGCCCCGGGGCGGGCCCCTACGAGCAGTACTTC
>-|-|TRBJ2-2|TRBV25-1
CASSESTGWGNTGELFF
TGTGCCAGCAGTGAATCCACAGGGTGGGGGAACACCGGGGAGCTGTTTTTT
>-|TRBD2|TRBJ2-2|TRBV2
CASSPREGGELFF
TGTGCCAGCAGCCCGCGGGAGGGAGGGGAGCTGTTTTTT
>-|TRBD1|TRBJ1-2|TRBV27
CASRKQTGAHGYTF
TGTGCCAGCAGAAAACAGACAGGGGCGCATGGCTACACCTTC
>-|-|TRBJ1-1|TRBV28
CASASWGEVNTEAFF
TGTGCCAGCGCCTCCTGGGGCGAGGTCAACACTGAAGCTTTCTTT